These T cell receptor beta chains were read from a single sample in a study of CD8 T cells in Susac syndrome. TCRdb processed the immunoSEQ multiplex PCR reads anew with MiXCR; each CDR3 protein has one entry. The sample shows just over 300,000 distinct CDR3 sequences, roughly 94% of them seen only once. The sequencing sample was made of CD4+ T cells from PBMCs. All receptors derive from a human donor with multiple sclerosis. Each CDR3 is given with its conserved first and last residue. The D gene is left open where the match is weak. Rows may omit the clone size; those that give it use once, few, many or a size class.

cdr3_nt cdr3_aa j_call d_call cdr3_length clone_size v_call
TGTGCCAGCAGCTTCGGGTCTGAGGGTCACGGGGAGCTGTTTTTT CASSFGSEGHGELFF TRBJ2-2 - 15 few TRBV5-6
TGTGCCAGCAGCATAGCGGGAGTTCTCTACGAGCAGTACTTC CASSIAGVLYEQYF TRBJ2-7 TRBD2 14 - TRBV11-2
TGTGCCAGCAGATCGACTAGCGGGGGGACGGAGACCCAGTACTTC CASRSTSGGTETQYF TRBJ2-5 TRBD2 15 - TRBV2
TGCAGTGCCAGACCCTACCAAGAGACCCAGTACTTC CSARPYQETQYF TRBJ2-5 - 12 - TRBV20-1
TGCAGCGTTGAGGGGCAGGGAGAAGCTTTCTTT CSVEGQGEAFF TRBJ1-1 - 11 - TRBV29-1
TGCGCCAGCTCTCCAGGGGGGGCCTACAATGAGCAGTTCTTC CASSPGGAYNEQFF TRBJ2-1 - 14 - TRBV5-1
TGTGCCAGCTCACCGGGACGGACCTACGAGCAGTACTTC CASSPGRTYEQYF TRBJ2-7 - 13 few TRBV7-9
TGCGCCAGCAGCTTGGGACACAGGAACACTGAAGCTTTCTTT CASSLGHRNTEAFF TRBJ1-1 - 14 - TRBV5-1
TGTGCCAGCAGCCGAAATGTGGCTAGCGGGAGGGATACGCAGTATTTT CASSRNVASGRDTQYF TRBJ2-3 TRBD2 16 - TRBV6-1
TGCAGTGCTGGATCTAGCGGGAGTCCCTACAATGAGCAGTTCTTC CSAGSSGSPYNEQFF TRBJ2-1 TRBD2 15 - TRBV20-1
TGTGCCTGGATGATCTCCCGGACGCACTGGGGGTCCCGTGAAGCTTTCTTT CAWMISRTHWGSREAFF TRBJ1-1 - 17 - TRBV30
TGCAGTGCTAGGGCCGGCAGAGGTATCAATGAGCAGTTCTTC CSARAGRGINEQFF TRBJ2-1 - 14 - TRBV20-1
TGTGCCAGCAGCCCATCAGGGGTGGGTGGCTACACCTTC CASSPSGVGGYTF TRBJ1-2 - 13 once TRBV6-5
TGTGCCAGTAGTACCCGAAGAGGGGATGAAAAACTGTTTTTT CASSTRRGDEKLFF TRBJ1-4 - 14 - TRBV19
TGTGCCAGTCAGGGGGGCTTTGGACAGTTGAACACTGAAGCTTTCTTT CASQGGFGQLNTEAFF TRBJ1-1 TRBD1 16 - TRBV19
TGTGCCAGCAGCTTGGTTTGGCAGGGGGGCTCTGGGGCCAACGTCCTGACTTTC CASSLVWQGGSGANVLTF TRBJ2-6 - 18 - TRBV5-6
TGTGCCAGCAGCTTAGGGGTCCAGGGGACAGGGAAGGAGACCCAGTACTTC CASSLGVQGTGKETQYF TRBJ2-5 TRBD1 17 - TRBV7-9
TGTGCCTGGAGTCGAGTGGGGGGATCGAACACTGAAGCTTTCTTT CAWSRVGGSNTEAFF TRBJ1-1 - 15 - TRBV30
TGTGCCAGTAGTCCGACAGGGGGTGTAATTTGGGAGCAGTTCTTC CASSPTGGVIWEQFF TRBJ2-1 TRBD1 15 - TRBV19
TGTGCCAGCAGTGAATATAGGGCACCTAAAACCAATGAGCAGTTCTTC CASSEYRAPKTNEQFF TRBJ2-1 - 16 - TRBV25-1
TGTGCCAGCAGTGGCTGGGGTGACTTGAACACTGAAGCTTTCTTT CASSGWGDLNTEAFF TRBJ1-1 - 15 once TRBV6-1
TGTGCCAGCAGCTCGCCGGGACAGGGGGCGCGGTACGAGCAGTACTTC CASSSPGQGARYEQYF TRBJ2-7 TRBD1 16 - TRBV5-6
TGTGCCAGCAGCTTGGCCGCAGGGATTGGTGGAAACACCATATATTTT CASSLAAGIGGNTIYF TRBJ1-3 - 16 - TRBV7-9
TGCGCCAGCAGTTCCCCAACCGGGACAGGGAGGGGGGGGGCTAACTATGGCTACACCTTC CASSSPTGTGRGGANYGYTF TRBJ1-2 TRBD1 20 - TRBV23-1
TGTGCCATCGGTAGCGGGTTCAATGAGCAGTTCTTC CAIGSGFNEQFF TRBJ2-1 TRBD2 12 once TRBV10-3